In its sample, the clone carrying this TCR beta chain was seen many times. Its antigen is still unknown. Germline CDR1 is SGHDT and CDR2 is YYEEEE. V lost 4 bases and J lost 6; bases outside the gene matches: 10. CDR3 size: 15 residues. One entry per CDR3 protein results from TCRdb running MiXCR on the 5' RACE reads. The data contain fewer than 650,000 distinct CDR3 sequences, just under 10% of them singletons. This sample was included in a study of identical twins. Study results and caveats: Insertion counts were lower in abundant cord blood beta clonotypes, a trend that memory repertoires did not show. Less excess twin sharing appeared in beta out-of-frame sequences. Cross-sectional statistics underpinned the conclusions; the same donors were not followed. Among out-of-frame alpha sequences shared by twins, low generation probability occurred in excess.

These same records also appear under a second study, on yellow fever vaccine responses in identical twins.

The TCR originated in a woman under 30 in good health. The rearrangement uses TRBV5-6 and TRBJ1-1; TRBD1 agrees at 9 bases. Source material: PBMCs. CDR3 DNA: TGTGCCAGCAGCACACCCGGGACAGGGCCCTCTGAAGCTTTCTTT. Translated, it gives CASSTPGTGPSEAFF.